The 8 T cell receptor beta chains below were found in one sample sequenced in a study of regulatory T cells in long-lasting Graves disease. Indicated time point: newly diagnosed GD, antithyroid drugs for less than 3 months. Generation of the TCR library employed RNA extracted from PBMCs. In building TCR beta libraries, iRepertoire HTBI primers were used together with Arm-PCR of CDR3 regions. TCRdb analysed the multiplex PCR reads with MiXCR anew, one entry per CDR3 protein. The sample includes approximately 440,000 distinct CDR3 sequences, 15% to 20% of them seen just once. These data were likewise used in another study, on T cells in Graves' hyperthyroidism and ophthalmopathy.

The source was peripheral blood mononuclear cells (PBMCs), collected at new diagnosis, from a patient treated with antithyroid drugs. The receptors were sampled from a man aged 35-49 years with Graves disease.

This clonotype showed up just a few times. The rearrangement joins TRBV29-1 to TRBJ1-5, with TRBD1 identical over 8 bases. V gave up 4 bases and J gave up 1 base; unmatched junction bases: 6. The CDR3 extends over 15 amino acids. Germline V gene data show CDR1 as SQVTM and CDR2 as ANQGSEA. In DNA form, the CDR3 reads TGCAGCGTTGGAGACAGGGGAATGAGCAATCAGCCCCAGCATTTT. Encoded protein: CSVGDRGMSNQPQHF. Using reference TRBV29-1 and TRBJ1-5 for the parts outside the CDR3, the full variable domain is SAVISQKPSRDICQRGTSLTIQCQVDSQVTMMFWYRQQPGQSLTLIATANQGSEATYESGFVIDKFPISRPNLTFSTLTVSNMSPEDSSIYLCSVGDRGMSNQPQHFGDGTRLSIL.

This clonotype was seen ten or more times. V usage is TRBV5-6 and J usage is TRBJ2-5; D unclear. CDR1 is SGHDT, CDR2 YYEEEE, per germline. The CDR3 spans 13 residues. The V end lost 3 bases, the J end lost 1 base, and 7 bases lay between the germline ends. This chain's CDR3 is CASSWTIQETQYF. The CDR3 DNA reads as TGTGCCAGCAGCTGGACCATCCAAGAGACCCAGTACTTC.

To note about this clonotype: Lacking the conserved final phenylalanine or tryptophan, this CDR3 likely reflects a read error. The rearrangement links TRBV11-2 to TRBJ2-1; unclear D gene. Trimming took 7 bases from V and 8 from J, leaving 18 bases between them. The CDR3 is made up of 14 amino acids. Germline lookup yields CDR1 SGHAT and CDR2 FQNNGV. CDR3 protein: CASIKSVGRDEQFL. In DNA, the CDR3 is TGTGCCAGCATCAAAAGCGTAGGTCGGGATGAGCAGTTCCTC.

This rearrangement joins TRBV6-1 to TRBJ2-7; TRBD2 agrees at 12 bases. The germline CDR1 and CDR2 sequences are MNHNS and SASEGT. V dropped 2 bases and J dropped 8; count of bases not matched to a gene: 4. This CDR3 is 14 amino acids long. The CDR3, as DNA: TGTGCCAGCAGTGAACCCCTAGCGGGAGGGAAGCAGTACTTC. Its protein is CASSEPLAGGKQYF.

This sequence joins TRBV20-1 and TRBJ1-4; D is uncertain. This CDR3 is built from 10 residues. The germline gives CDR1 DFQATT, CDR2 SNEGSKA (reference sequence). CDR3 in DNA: TGCGGCTGCGAGGATGAAAAACTGTTTTTT. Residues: CGCEDEKLFF.

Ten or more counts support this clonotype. The CDR3 bases are TGTGCCAGCAGTCTCTGGAGGAGCACAGATACGCAGTATTTT. Translated, it gives CASSLWRSTDTQYF. The chain employs TRBV12-3 or TRBV12-4 and TRBJ2-3; D is possibly TRBD2 (5 bases). V shed 5 bases and J shed 0 bases, with 9 bases lying between them. The CDR3 runs to 14 residues.

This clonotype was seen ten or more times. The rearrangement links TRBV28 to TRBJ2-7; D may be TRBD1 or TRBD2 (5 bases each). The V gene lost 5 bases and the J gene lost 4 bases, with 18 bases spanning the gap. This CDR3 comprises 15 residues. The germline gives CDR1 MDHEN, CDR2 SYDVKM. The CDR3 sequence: CASSSGRTRRYEQYF. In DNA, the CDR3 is TGTGCCAGCAGTAGTGGACGGACAAGGAGGTACGAGCAGTACTTC.

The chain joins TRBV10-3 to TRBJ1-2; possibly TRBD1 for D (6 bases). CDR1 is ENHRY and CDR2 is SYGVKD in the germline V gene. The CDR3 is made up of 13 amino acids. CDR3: CAVRGPTNYGYTF. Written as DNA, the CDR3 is TGTGCTGTCCGGGGGCCGACTAACTATGGCTACACCTTC.